The present T cell receptor beta chain was sequenced within a study of vaccination and CD4 T cells after COVID-19. Looking at the study overall: Comprising six males and four females, the convalescent participants counted two Hispanic individuals among them.

The CDR3 has 15 amino acids. The trim removed 4 bases at V and 6 bases at J, leaving 11 bases unmatched. Germline V gene sequence: CDR1 MNHEY, CDR2 SVGAGI. Sequence data for DNA of cultured CD4+ T cells were generated by the Oncomine TCR Beta short-read assay. TCRdb fed the PCR reads into MiXCR, producing one record per CDR3 protein. The table has 9,500 to 15,000 distinct CDR3 sequences, 60% seen once; the top ten hold roughly 22%. Treatment denoted: approximately 10-day PBMC culture with coronavirus spike peptide pools or control peptides (ViraFEST assay). ViraFEST used peptide pools to expand antigen-specific T cells before TCR sequencing. The positive PCR dates, which preceded the US Alpha, Beta and Delta variants, fell between March and December 2020. This clonotype was counted between two and nine times. The antigen is unknown.

The clonotype originates from a human donor who had recovered from COVID-19. This chain links TRBV6-5 with TRBJ1-2; the match to TRBD1 covers 7 bases. The sample consisted of CD4+ T cells from blood, cultured in vitro. The CDR3 DNA reads as TGTGCCAGCAGTTCATTCACCGGGACAGTTGATGGCTACACCTTC. This sequence encodes CASSSFTGTVDGYTF.